A selection of T cell receptor beta chains follows, all from one sample in a study of cytomegalovirus exposure and HLA in healthy donors. The repertoire was sequenced with immunoSEQ multiplex PCR; TCRdb's copy has only in-frame clones and lacks some. This table holds roughly 140,000 clones, about nine tenths found once. Specimen: PBMCs. These receptors were obtained from a man between 18 and 29 years old in good health and CMV-seronegative. CDR3s include the opening cysteine and the closing phenylalanine or tryptophan. The order of the fields is J gene, V gene, clone size, D gene, CDR3 DNA, CDR3 protein. A D gene is named only where the DNA matches it firmly. Size tells how often a clone was seen (once, few, many) or the class of an expanded clone, and some rows leave it out.

j_call: TRBJ2-3; v_call: TRBV7-9; clone_size: -; d_call: -; cdr3_nt: TGTGCCAGCAGCTTTATAGCGGACGTTCACACAGATACGCAGTATTTT; cdr3_aa: CASSFIADVHTDTQYF
j_call: TRBJ1-5; v_call: TRBV19; clone_size: -; d_call: TRBD1; cdr3_nt: TGTGCCACCTCGACAGGGCTGGAAACTCTTCAGCCCCAGCATTTT; cdr3_aa: CATSTGLETLQPQHF
j_call: TRBJ1-3; v_call: TRBV7-2; clone_size: once; d_call: -; cdr3_nt: TGTGCCAGCAGCTTATATAGGAGGTGGACAGAAAACACCATATATTTT; cdr3_aa: CASSLYRRWTENTIYF
j_call: TRBJ2-7; v_call: TRBV27; clone_size: -; d_call: -; cdr3_nt: TGTGCCAGCAGTCCACTCCCCCCGGGGGAGCAGTACTTC; cdr3_aa: CASSPLPPGEQYF
j_call: TRBJ1-1; v_call: TRBV4-1; clone_size: -; d_call: -; cdr3_nt: TGCGCCAGCAGCCCCACGACAGTTAACACTGAAGCTTTCTTT; cdr3_aa: CASSPTTVNTEAFF
j_call: TRBJ1-4; v_call: TRBV30; clone_size: -; d_call: -; cdr3_nt: TGTGCCAGCCGACAGCAAACTAATGAAAAACTGTTTTTT; cdr3_aa: CASRQQTNEKLFF
j_call: TRBJ1-3; v_call: TRBV19; clone_size: -; d_call: TRBD1; cdr3_nt: TGTGCCAGTAGGGATGGGACAGGCAAGACGAACACCATATATTTT; cdr3_aa: CASRDGTGKTNTIYF
j_call: TRBJ2-2; v_call: TRBV9; clone_size: -; d_call: -; cdr3_nt: TGTGCCAGCAGCCTCCGACAGACGACGAACACCGGGGAGCTGTTTTTT; cdr3_aa: CASSLRQTTNTGELFF
j_call: TRBJ2-5; v_call: TRBV25-1; clone_size: -; d_call: TRBD2; cdr3_nt: TGTGCCAGCGAATTTATCGGGAGGGCAGGGGAGACCCAGTACTTC; cdr3_aa: CASEFIGRAGETQYF
j_call: TRBJ1-5; v_call: TRBV7-9; clone_size: -; d_call: TRBD1; cdr3_nt: TGTGCCAGCAGCGGGGGGGACAGGGCCAATCAGCCCCAGCATTTT; cdr3_aa: CASSGGDRANQPQHF
j_call: TRBJ1-1; v_call: TRBV7-2; clone_size: once; d_call: -; cdr3_nt: TGTGCCAGCAGCTTAGGTCGGGGTAGGAACACTGAAGCTTTCTTT; cdr3_aa: CASSLGRGRNTEAFF
j_call: TRBJ2-2; v_call: TRBV9; clone_size: -; d_call: -; cdr3_nt: TGTGCCAGCAGCGTAGCGGGGCGGGATCGCGGGGAGCTGTTTTTT; cdr3_aa: CASSVAGRDRGELFF
j_call: TRBJ1-4; v_call: TRBV6-1; clone_size: few; d_call: TRBD1; cdr3_nt: TGTGCCAGCACCGCCGGGACAGCTAATGAAAAACTGTTTTTT; cdr3_aa: CASTAGTANEKLFF
j_call: TRBJ2-5; v_call: TRBV6-5; clone_size: -; d_call: TRBD2; cdr3_nt: TGTGCCAGCAGTTACTCGGAACTAGCGGCTGAGACCCAGTACTTC; cdr3_aa: CASSYSELAAETQYF
j_call: TRBJ2-1; v_call: TRBV25-1; clone_size: -; d_call: TRBD2; cdr3_nt: TGTGCCAGCAGTGGGGGACTAGCGGGGTCGTACAATGAGCAGTTCTTC; cdr3_aa: CASSGGLAGSYNEQFF
j_call: TRBJ2-5; v_call: TRBV7-2; clone_size: -; d_call: TRBD1; cdr3_nt: TGTGCCAGCAGCTCAGCCCGCTGGGGGACAGGGAATCAAGAGACCCAGTACTTC; cdr3_aa: CASSSARWGTGNQETQYF
j_call: TRBJ2-5; v_call: TRBV2; clone_size: -; d_call: TRBD2; cdr3_nt: TGTGCCAGCAGTCTAGCGGGGGACCAAGAGACCCAGTACTTC; cdr3_aa: CASSLAGDQETQYF
j_call: TRBJ2-3; v_call: TRBV7-6; clone_size: -; d_call: -; cdr3_nt: TGTGCCAGCAGCTTAGTGAGTTTCACAGATACGCAGTATTTT; cdr3_aa: CASSLVSFTDTQYF
j_call: TRBJ2-3; v_call: TRBV4-3; clone_size: -; d_call: TRBD2; cdr3_nt: TGCGCCAGCAGCCAAGATCCGGGACTAGGTCTGCAGTATTTT; cdr3_aa: CASSQDPGLGLQYF
j_call: TRBJ1-3; v_call: TRBV19; clone_size: -; d_call: TRBD1; cdr3_nt: TGTGCCAGTAGTATGGGAGACAGGGCGCCCTTTGGAAACACCATATATTTT; cdr3_aa: CASSMGDRAPFGNTIYF
j_call: TRBJ2-1; v_call: TRBV7-9; clone_size: -; d_call: -; cdr3_nt: TGTGCCAGCAGCCCAGGTCATGAGCAGTTCTTC; cdr3_aa: CASSPGHEQFF
j_call: TRBJ2-5; v_call: TRBV11-3; clone_size: -; d_call: -; cdr3_nt: TGTGCCAGCAACCCGACAGGTTCCCCCCCAGAGACCCAGTACTTC; cdr3_aa: CASNPTGSPPETQYF
j_call: TRBJ1-1; v_call: TRBV6-5; clone_size: -; d_call: -; cdr3_nt: TGTGCCAGCAGTTACTCGCCCGGGTCCACTGAAGCTTTCTTT; cdr3_aa: CASSYSPGSTEAFF
j_call: TRBJ2-4; v_call: TRBV5-1; clone_size: once; d_call: TRBD2; cdr3_nt: TGCGCCAGCAGCGGGGGACTAGCGGGAGCCAAAAACATTCAGTACTTC; cdr3_aa: CASSGGLAGAKNIQYF
j_call: TRBJ2-7; v_call: TRBV7-9; clone_size: -; d_call: -; cdr3_nt: TGTGCCAGCAGCCAACGGGACTTCACCTACGAGCAGTACTTC; cdr3_aa: CASSQRDFTYEQYF
j_call: TRBJ2-5; v_call: TRBV9; clone_size: few; d_call: -; cdr3_nt: TGTGCCAGCAGCCCGGGGGTGTACCAAGAGACCCAGTACTTC; cdr3_aa: CASSPGVYQETQYF
j_call: TRBJ2-7; v_call: TRBV5-5; clone_size: -; d_call: -; cdr3_nt: TGTGCCAGCAGCTATGCCCGGGGGAACTCCTACGAGCAGTACTTC; cdr3_aa: CASSYARGNSYEQYF
j_call: TRBJ2-5; v_call: TRBV5-4; clone_size: -; d_call: -; cdr3_nt: TGTGCCAGCAGAACAGAAACAGCCCGGCAGGAGACCCAGTACTTC; cdr3_aa: CASRTETARQETQYF
j_call: TRBJ2-5; v_call: TRBV5-1; clone_size: -; d_call: -; cdr3_nt: TGCGCCAGCAGCTCGCAAGAGACCCAGTACTTC; cdr3_aa: CASSSQETQYF
j_call: TRBJ2-1; v_call: TRBV27; clone_size: -; d_call: -; cdr3_nt: TGTGCCAGCAGGGCTAGCCTCCATGAGCAGTTCTTC; cdr3_aa: CASRASLHEQFF
j_call: TRBJ2-3; v_call: TRBV5-1; clone_size: -; d_call: -; cdr3_nt: TGCGCCAGCAGCTTGGACACGGGACTCAACACAGATACGCAGTATTTT; cdr3_aa: CASSLDTGLNTDTQYF
j_call: TRBJ2-1; v_call: TRBV18; clone_size: -; d_call: TRBD1; cdr3_nt: TGTGCCAGCTCACCCAGGGGCGACAGGGTTTCCTACAATGAGCAGTTCTTC; cdr3_aa: CASSPRGDRVSYNEQFF
j_call: TRBJ1-6; v_call: TRBV6-5; clone_size: -; d_call: TRBD1; cdr3_nt: TGTGCCAGCAGTCCGACGACAGGGATTAATTCACCCCTCCACTTT; cdr3_aa: CASSPTTGINSPLHF
j_call: TRBJ2-7; v_call: TRBV6-1; clone_size: -; d_call: -; cdr3_nt: TGTGCCAGCAGTGAACGGGGTGGGGAGCAGTACTTC; cdr3_aa: CASSERGGEQYF
j_call: TRBJ2-1; v_call: TRBV30; clone_size: -; d_call: -; cdr3_nt: TGTGCCTGGAGCGCCAAGGGGGGAGGGAATGGGAAGTACAATGAGCAGTTCTTC; cdr3_aa: CAWSAKGGGNGKYNEQFF
j_call: TRBJ1-2; v_call: TRBV7-9; clone_size: -; d_call: TRBD1; cdr3_nt: TGTGCCAGCAGCCCGCGGGGACAGGGCTATGGCTACACCTTC; cdr3_aa: CASSPRGQGYGYTF
j_call: TRBJ2-2; v_call: TRBV28; clone_size: -; d_call: TRBD2; cdr3_nt: TGTGCCAGCAACATGCCGGGACTAGCGGGAGTGGGTACCGGGGAGCTGTTTTTT; cdr3_aa: CASNMPGLAGVGTGELFF
j_call: TRBJ1-5; v_call: TRBV28; clone_size: -; d_call: TRBD1; cdr3_nt: TGTGCCAGCAGTTCCTTTCTCGGGACAGGGATCAGCAATCAGCCCCAGCATTTT; cdr3_aa: CASSSFLGTGISNQPQHF
j_call: TRBJ1-6; v_call: TRBV7-2; clone_size: -; d_call: -; cdr3_nt: TGTGCCAGCAGCCGCTCCGGGACCCTCCACTTT; cdr3_aa: CASSRSGTLHF
j_call: TRBJ1-3; v_call: TRBV6-6; clone_size: once; d_call: -; cdr3_nt: TGTGCCAGCAACTCAGGGGCGGGAAACACCATATATTTT; cdr3_aa: CASNSGAGNTIYF
j_call: TRBJ2-2; v_call: TRBV30; clone_size: once; d_call: TRBD1; cdr3_nt: TGTGCCTGGACCGGGACAGGGATTATCGGGGAGCTGTTTTTT; cdr3_aa: CAWTGTGIIGELFF
j_call: TRBJ2-3; v_call: TRBV30; clone_size: -; d_call: TRBD2; cdr3_nt: TGTGCCTGGTGCCGACTAGCGGGAGGGTGTGATACGCAGTATTTT; cdr3_aa: CAWCRLAGGCDTQYF
j_call: TRBJ2-1; v_call: TRBV7-6; clone_size: -; d_call: -; cdr3_nt: TGTGCCAGCAGCTTAAACGACTATGAGCAGTTCTTC; cdr3_aa: CASSLNDYEQFF
j_call: TRBJ2-3; v_call: TRBV6-6; clone_size: -; d_call: -; cdr3_nt: TGTGCCAGCATGTCTAGCGGAGGGGGAAATACGCAGTATTTT; cdr3_aa: CASMSSGGGNTQYF
j_call: TRBJ2-7; v_call: TRBV11-2; clone_size: -; d_call: TRBD1; cdr3_nt: TGTGCCAGCAGCTTAAACCCCTTCGACAGGGTGATGTCCTACGAGCAGTACTTC; cdr3_aa: CASSLNPFDRVMSYEQYF
j_call: TRBJ2-3; v_call: TRBV14; clone_size: once; d_call: TRBD2; cdr3_nt: TGTGCCAGCAGCCAAGAGGTGCGGACTAGCAGCACAGATACGCAGTATTTT; cdr3_aa: CASSQEVRTSSTDTQYF
j_call: TRBJ1-4; v_call: TRBV7-2; clone_size: once; d_call: -; cdr3_nt: TGTGCCAGCAGCTTACGAGGATCCGGGGGGCCAACTAATGAAAAACTGTTTTTT; cdr3_aa: CASSLRGSGGPTNEKLFF
j_call: TRBJ1-6; v_call: TRBV7-3; clone_size: few; d_call: -; cdr3_nt: TGTGCCAGCTCGACTGGAAATTCACCCCTCCACTTT; cdr3_aa: CASSTGNSPLHF
j_call: TRBJ2-5; v_call: TRBV9; clone_size: once; d_call: -; cdr3_nt: TGTGCCAGCAGTCCCCACCAAGCGTTACAAGAGACCCAGTACTTC; cdr3_aa: CASSPHQALQETQYF
j_call: TRBJ1-5; v_call: TRBV4-1; clone_size: -; d_call: -; cdr3_nt: TGCGCCAGCAGCCAAGATGAAGAGTATAGCAATCAGCCCCAGCATTTT; cdr3_aa: CASSQDEEYSNQPQHF